A selection of T cell receptor beta chains follows, all from one sample in a study of memory CD4+ T cells and cytomegalovirus serostatus. Measured with immunoSEQ multiplex PCR; TCRdb has only the in-frame clones, and not every one. This table has under 50,000 clones, roughly 80% appearing once. The sequenced sample consisted of memory CD4+ T cells from blood. The receptors shown here come from an adult in good health and CMV-seropositive. CDR3s include the opening cysteine and the closing phenylalanine or tryptophan. The order of the fields is J gene, clone size, V gene, D gene, CDR3 protein, CDR3 DNA. The D gene is left open where the match is weak. Expanded clones get a size class; other rows say once, few or many, or leave the size out.

J gene: TRBJ2-6
clone size: .
V gene: TRBV28
D gene: .
CDR3 protein: CASSKTAGANVLTF
CDR3 DNA: TGTGCCAGCAGTAAGACAGCTGGGGCCAACGTCCTGACTTTC

J gene: TRBJ2-3
clone size: .
V gene: TRBV5-1
D gene: TRBD2
CDR3 protein: CASSLVARGGFLSTDTQYF
CDR3 DNA: TGCGCCAGCAGCTTGGTGGCGCGGGGGGGGTTTCTTAGCACAGATACGCAGTATTTT

J gene: TRBJ1-1
clone size: .
V gene: TRBV7-9
D gene: TRBD1
CDR3 protein: CASSLSRGQPEAFF
CDR3 DNA: TGTGCCAGCAGCTTAAGCAGGGGGCAACCTGAAGCTTTCTTT

J gene: TRBJ1-4
clone size: .
V gene: TRBV21-1
D gene: .
CDR3 protein: CASSNRSRGRGVNEKLFF
CDR3 DNA: TGTGCCAGCAGCAATAGGTCTCGGGGGCGGGGAGTTAATGAAAAACTGTTTTTT

J gene: TRBJ2-7
clone size: once
V gene: TRBV15
D gene: TRBD2
CDR3 protein: CATSSLLAGDSEQYF
CDR3 DNA: TGTGCCACCAGCAGCCTATTAGCGGGGGACAGCGAGCAGTACTTC

J gene: TRBJ2-7
clone size: .
V gene: TRBV5-1
D gene: .
CDR3 protein: CASSLAVRVGEQYF
CDR3 DNA: TGCGCCAGCAGCTTGGCCGTTAGGGTGGGGGAGCAGTACTTC

J gene: TRBJ2-4
clone size: once
V gene: TRBV9
D gene: .
CDR3 protein: CASSVGGSKNIQYF
CDR3 DNA: TGTGCCAGCAGCGTCGGAGGATCCAAAAACATTCAGTACTTC

J gene: TRBJ1-2
clone size: once
V gene: TRBV6-1
D gene: .
CDR3 protein: CASSLRGFGYTF
CDR3 DNA: TGTGCCAGCAGCCTAAGGGGGTTTGGCTACACCTTC

J gene: TRBJ1-3
clone size: once
V gene: TRBV9
D gene: .
CDR3 protein: CASSETATTIYF
CDR3 DNA: TGTGCCAGCAGCGAGACAGCGACGACCATATATTTT

J gene: TRBJ1-4
clone size: few
V gene: TRBV6-5
D gene: .
CDR3 protein: CASSYSGSGEREKLFF
CDR3 DNA: TGTGCCAGCAGTTACTCGGGGTCAGGGGAGCGGGAAAAACTGTTTTTT

J gene: TRBJ1-3
clone size: few
V gene: TRBV5-1
D gene: .
CDR3 protein: CASSLVPFSGNTIYF
CDR3 DNA: TGCGCCAGCAGCTTGGTACCTTTCTCTGGAAACACCATATATTTT

J gene: TRBJ2-1
clone size: .
V gene: TRBV10-3
D gene: .
CDR3 protein: CATKRGASYNEQFF
CDR3 DNA: TGTGCCACCAAAAGGGGGGCCTCTTACAATGAGCAGTTCTTC

J gene: TRBJ1-4
clone size: .
V gene: TRBV4-2
D gene: .
CDR3 protein: CASSQQTGRNEKLFF
CDR3 DNA: TGTGCCAGCAGCCAACAGACAGGCAGAAATGAAAAACTGTTTTTT

J gene: TRBJ2-7
clone size: .
V gene: TRBV5-5
D gene: TRBD2
CDR3 protein: CASSPGLAASYEQYF
CDR3 DNA: TGTGCCAGCAGCCCCGGACTAGCGGCCTCCTACGAGCAGTACTTC

J gene: TRBJ1-5
clone size: .
V gene: TRBV4-2
D gene: TRBD1
CDR3 protein: CASSQGTGGDQPQHF
CDR3 DNA: TGTGCCAGCAGCCAAGGTACAGGGGGCGATCAGCCCCAGCATTTT

J gene: TRBJ1-1
clone size: .
V gene: TRBV2
D gene: .
CDR3 protein: CASSPGQNTEAFF
CDR3 DNA: TGTGCCAGCAGCCCGGGACAAAACACTGAAGCTTTCTTT

J gene: TRBJ2-1
clone size: .
V gene: TRBV7-2
D gene: .
CDR3 protein: CASSIGGGNYNEQFF
CDR3 DNA: TGTGCCAGCAGCATCGGTGGAGGGAACTACAATGAGCAGTTCTTC

J gene: TRBJ2-1
clone size: .
V gene: TRBV20-1
D gene: .
CDR3 protein: CSAGTGNEQFF
CDR3 DNA: TGCAGTGCGGGAACAGGGAATGAGCAGTTCTTC

J gene: TRBJ1-1
clone size: .
V gene: TRBV10-3
D gene: .
CDR3 protein: CAIKNTEAFF
CDR3 DNA: TGTGCCATCAAGAACACTGAAGCTTTCTTT

J gene: TRBJ1-2
clone size: .
V gene: TRBV20-1
D gene: .
CDR3 protein: CSARRPYGYTF
CDR3 DNA: TGCAGTGCGAGGCGGCCCTATGGCTACACCTTC

J gene: TRBJ1-2
clone size: many
V gene: TRBV7-9
D gene: TRBD1
CDR3 protein: CASIASAVLQGGNYGYTF
CDR3 DNA: TGTGCCAGCATTGCCTCCGCAGTATTACAGGGGGGGAACTATGGCTACACCTTC

J gene: TRBJ1-2
clone size: once
V gene: TRBV7-8
D gene: TRBD1
CDR3 protein: CASSLARTGLDGYTF
CDR3 DNA: TGTGCCAGCAGCTTAGCCCGGACAGGGTTGGATGGCTACACCTTC

J gene: TRBJ2-5
clone size: once
V gene: TRBV7-2
D gene: .
CDR3 protein: CASSLGLAGETQYF
CDR3 DNA: TGTGCCAGCAGCTTAGGTCTAGCTGGAGAGACCCAGTACTTC

J gene: TRBJ2-7
clone size: .
V gene: TRBV7-2
D gene: TRBD2
CDR3 protein: CASSLGSGEVYEQYF
CDR3 DNA: TGTGCCAGCAGCTTAGGGAGCGGGGAGGTCTACGAGCAGTACTTC

J gene: TRBJ2-6
clone size: .
V gene: TRBV5-4
D gene: TRBD1
CDR3 protein: CASSFGTGGAGANVLTF
CDR3 DNA: TGTGCCAGCAGCTTTGGGACAGGGGGCGCAGGGGCCAACGTCCTGACTTTC

J gene: TRBJ1-1
clone size: few
V gene: TRBV18
D gene: .
CDR3 protein: CASSPFTGNTEAFF
CDR3 DNA: TGTGCCAGCTCACCGTTCACTGGGAACACTGAAGCTTTCTTT

J gene: TRBJ1-2
clone size: few
V gene: TRBV11-2
D gene: TRBD1
CDR3 protein: CASSLDWGGTEKDGYTF
CDR3 DNA: TGTGCCAGCAGCTTAGATTGGGGAGGGACAGAGAAAGACGGCTACACCTTC

J gene: TRBJ1-3
clone size: .
V gene: TRBV14
D gene: .
CDR3 protein: CASSRGLIFSGNTIYF
CDR3 DNA: TGTGCCAGCAGCAGAGGCCTGATTTTCTCTGGAAACACCATATATTTT

J gene: TRBJ2-7
clone size: .
V gene: TRBV5-4
D gene: TRBD1
CDR3 protein: CASSFLDRGLYEQYF
CDR3 DNA: TGTGCCAGCAGCTTCTTGGACAGGGGACTCTACGAGCAGTACTTC

J gene: TRBJ1-2
clone size: .
V gene: TRBV5-4
D gene: TRBD1
CDR3 protein: CASSLTGTDGYTF
CDR3 DNA: TGTGCCAGCAGCTTAACCGGGACAGATGGCTACACCTTC

J gene: TRBJ1-5
clone size: once
V gene: TRBV27
D gene: TRBD1
CDR3 protein: CASSPDRGSNQPQHF
CDR3 DNA: TGTGCCAGCAGCCCAGACAGGGGAAGCAATCAGCCCCAGCATTTT

J gene: TRBJ1-3
clone size: .
V gene: TRBV7-7
D gene: .
CDR3 protein: CASSLGGSGNTIYF
CDR3 DNA: TGTGCTAGCAGCCTGGGGGGGTCTGGAAACACCATATATTTT

J gene: TRBJ1-4
clone size: .
V gene: TRBV5-1
D gene: TRBD1
CDR3 protein: CASSSTGGDEKLFF
CDR3 DNA: TGCGCCAGCAGCTCAACAGGGGGGGATGAAAAACTGTTTTTT

J gene: TRBJ1-6
clone size: few
V gene: TRBV11-3
D gene: .
CDR3 protein: CASSSGNSYNSPLHF
CDR3 DNA: TGTGCCAGCAGCTCCGGGAACTCCTATAATTCACCCCTCCACTTT

J gene: TRBJ2-7
clone size: .
V gene: TRBV27
D gene: .
CDR3 protein: CASSLRLDNAYEQYF
CDR3 DNA: TGTGCCAGCAGTTTACGGTTGGATAACGCCTACGAGCAGTACTTC

J gene: TRBJ1-3
clone size: .
V gene: TRBV19
D gene: .
CDR3 protein: CASSFEGSSGNTIYF
CDR3 DNA: TGTGCCAGTAGTTTCGAAGGGAGCTCTGGAAACACCATATATTTT

J gene: TRBJ1-3
clone size: once
V gene: TRBV4-1
D gene: .
CDR3 protein: CASSQVFSWGDTIYF
CDR3 DNA: TGCGCCAGCAGCCAAGTTTTTAGTTGGGGAGACACCATATATTTT

J gene: TRBJ2-3
clone size: medium-sized
V gene: TRBV11-2
D gene: .
CDR3 protein: CASSGVAADTQYF
CDR3 DNA: TGTGCCAGCAGCGGGGTAGCGGCAGATACGCAGTATTTT

J gene: TRBJ2-2
clone size: .
V gene: TRBV7-8
D gene: .
CDR3 protein: CASSLSAGELFF
CDR3 DNA: TGTGCCAGCAGCTTATCCGCCGGGGAGCTGTTTTTT

J gene: TRBJ1-4
clone size: few
V gene: TRBV29-1
D gene: .
CDR3 protein: CSVVGTTNEKLFF
CDR3 DNA: TGCAGCGTTGTGGGGACAACTAATGAAAAACTGTTTTTT

J gene: TRBJ2-5
clone size: once
V gene: TRBV19
D gene: TRBD2
CDR3 protein: CASSRTSGGADQETQYF
CDR3 DNA: TGTGCCAGTAGCCGGACTAGCGGGGGGGCGGACCAAGAGACCCAGTACTTC

J gene: TRBJ2-2
clone size: .
V gene: TRBV2
D gene: TRBD1
CDR3 protein: CASSRTGAGTGELFF
CDR3 DNA: TGTGCCAGCAGCCGGACAGGGGCGGGCACCGGGGAGCTGTTTTTT

J gene: TRBJ2-1
clone size: .
V gene: TRBV9
D gene: .
CDR3 protein: CASSVDRNNEQFF
CDR3 DNA: TGTGCCAGCAGCGTAGACAGAAACAATGAGCAGTTCTTC

J gene: TRBJ2-1
clone size: .
V gene: TRBV18
D gene: TRBD1
CDR3 protein: CASSPPNISTGELFF
CDR3 DNA: TGTGCCAGCTCACCACCAAACATATCGACAGGGGAACTGTTCTTC

J gene: TRBJ1-5
clone size: few
V gene: TRBV2
D gene: .
CDR3 protein: CASIITLDQPQHF
CDR3 DNA: TGTGCAAGCATTATAACTCTCGATCAGCCCCAGCATTTT